The entry below gives a single TCR beta chain sequence along with its context. This clonotype was counted many times. Which antigen it targets is not known. Qualities for individual bases were not recorded, and no much larger clone is one base off. Library construction relied on multiplex PCR. Instrument used: Illumina HiSeq 4000. CDR3 regions were amplified by Arm-PCR with iRepertoire HTBI primers to construct TCR beta libraries. PCR products were gel purified before sequencing. In the original analysis: Across samples, around 62 TRBV and 14 TRBJ segments were identified and used for gene usage analysis of CDR3 amino acid clonotypes. COPE and FqMerger were used to merge the filtered high-quality paired reads into contigs. BLAST was used to align contigs to the IMGT TRBV, TRBD and TRBJ reference genes, and CDR3 was defined following IMGT. Highly expanded clones were defined as clonotypes with a frequency above 0.1%. Repertoire diversity was measured by Shannon entropy, and V-J evenness by the Gini coefficient. A clonotype found in more than one individual was treated as public. TCRdb passed the public sequencing reads through fastp at Q25 and MiXCR, retaining productive beta sequences. Rows with one shared CDR3 protein collapse into an entry with the most common genes and DNA. These V and J calls derive from TCRdb rather than the authors' analysis. Recorded for this sample are almost 450,000 distinct CDR3 sequences; about 15% of them occurred a single time. Approximately 12% of the sample goes to the ten largest clones.

The data originate from a study of regulatory T cells in long-lasting Graves disease (dated by TCRdb to the early 2020s). For context, the study as a whole: Antithyroid drugs had been taken for less than 3 months by newly diagnosed Graves' disease patients. Patients with persistent Graves' disease were compared with patients with newly diagnosed Graves' disease using TCR sequencing and RNA sequencing of peripheral blood. The study took place in China and was registered as a clinical trial. A total of 35 or so samples were covered by TCR sequencing, comprising about 13 persistent and 20 or so newly diagnosed Graves' disease patients.

Results and caveats for the whole study, not just this receptor: Because the primary lesion, thyroid tissue, could not be accessed, the study looked at peripheral blood alone. More public clonotypes were shared among persistent patients (2,741) than among newly diagnosed patients (roughly 1,000). The authors noted that the small sample size was a limitation that may lower accuracy. Compared with newly diagnosed patients, persistent Graves' disease patients had lower TCR Shannon entropy and fewer highly expanded clones, which suggests clonal expansion. Sequencing and analysis were limited to the TCR beta chain.

In light of the paper, this sample's time point label describes: newly diagnosed GD, antithyroid drugs for less than 3 months. For both TCR sequencing and RNA sequencing, RNA was extracted from PBMCs using TRIzol. Graves' disease was diagnosed according to American Thyroid Association guidelines. Patients for the study were recruited at an endocrinology department in Xi'an, China. From each patient, around 9.3 milliliters of peripheral blood was collected into an EDTA anticoagulant tube. Ficoll Paque Plus density gradient separation was used to isolate PBMCs, and no further T cell sorting was performed. An Agilent 2100 Bioanalyzer and agarose gel were used to check RNA quality, and a NanoDrop 2000 was used to measure RNA concentration. This same sample was also taken into another study, of T cells in Graves' hyperthyroidism and ophthalmopathy. The second study reports: Stable Graves' hyperthyroidism was defined as no progression to ophthalmopathy during 18 months of follow-up. Hyperthyroidism patients were newly diagnosed, had a disease duration of under 2 months, and were aged 18 to 65 years. Patients with uncontrolled infections, other autoimmune diseases, pregnancy or lactation were excluded. Diagnoses were based on clinical symptoms, serum thyroxine and TRAb, thyroid ultrasound and orbital computed tomography. For the first round of RT-PCR on the TCR CDR3, the HTBI primer set was used together with the Qiagen OneStep RT-PCR kit. Most expanded thyroid clonotypes (frequency above 0.001) were also detected in blood, a finding suggesting that blood repertoires may reflect thyroid immune responses. In cross-validation, a model built on a 13 V-J signature told ophthalmopathy apart from stable hyperthyroidism with approximately 91% sensitivity and approximately 81% specificity, and in testing the same model reached 80%/75%. During validation, the model predicted progression to ophthalmopathy a median of about 6.3 months ahead of onset, with almost 71% sensitivity and less than 85% specificity. To identify distinguishing TCR V-J signatures, a discovery cohort of about a hundred patients was used, comprising some 43 with Graves' ophthalmopathy and 57 with stable Graves' hyperthyroidism. Prospective prediction of ophthalmopathy was tested in an independent validation cohort consisting of about 20 hyperthyroidism patients and around 16 patients who later progressed to ophthalmopathy. For training and testing, the approximately 92 patients in the discovery cohort were randomly divided in a 7:3 ratio. Thyroid tissue and blood T-cell repertoires from six Graves' hyperthyroidism patients were also compared in the study. After blood sampling, hyperthyroidism patients were treated with methimazole at a starting dose of 30 mg daily, and ophthalmopathy patients were treated with high-dose intravenous methylprednisolone. Libraries were constructed in a second round of multiplex PCR, after which size selection and purification were performed. Paired-end sequencing of the libraries was performed with 100 bp reads on an Illumina HiSeq2000. Raw data were processed with SOAPnuke, discarding reads with adapters, uncalled bases, mean Phred below 15, or no exact constant-primer or identifier match. High-quality paired reads were merged using COPE v1.2.5, and each unique nucleotide sequence was defined as a clonotype. MiTCR v1.1 was used to align clonotypes to the IMGT TRBV, TRBD and TRBJ reference segments. Only V-J combinations with frequency above 0.0001, covering roughly 99% of repertoires, were analysed. The TCS score was defined as the ratio of F50 (clonal expansion) to E x V (chaos), calculated using BLOSUM62-based TCRdist between CDR3 peptides within each V-J. Welch's t-statistics and random forest reduced several hundred V-J features to 10 to 15, which were used in a naive Bayes classifier (R e1071). Sample size was not statistically predetermined, and investigators were not blinded to group allocation. According to the paper, TCR Vbeta CDR3 sequencing was carried out on 135 peripheral blood samples, which came from 40 to 45 ophthalmopathy, around 75 hyperthyroidism and approximately 17 progressor patients.

This sequence was found in a woman in her 30s with Graves disease. Donor details come from another sample of the same person, matched by shared clones. The source material was peripheral blood mononuclear cells (PBMCs), sampled at new diagnosis, from a patient treated with antithyroid drugs.

This receptor carries the CDR3 CASSPGGQTSYEQYF. The sequence in DNA is TGTGCCAGCAGTCCGGGGGGCCAGACCTCCTACGAGCAGTACTTC. The chain employs TRBV28 and TRBJ2-7; perhaps TRBD2 is the D gene, with 7 bases matching. The germline V gene provides CDR1 MDHEN and CDR2 SYDVKM. Its CDR3 holds 15 amino acids, cysteine through phenylalanine. The entry retains the CDR3 DNA only, 45 bases that are in frame from base 1. V is reduced by 5 bases and J by 0 bases, leaving a spacing of 14 bases between them.